Detailed here is one TCR beta chain. Antigen: not known. Germline V lookup: CDR1 MNHNS, CDR2 SASEGT. Trimming stripped 2 bases from V and 2 bases from J, with 9 bases between. This CDR3 has 15 amino acids. Per sorted-subset replicate PCR, input was about 180 ng DNA, representing 30,000 to 35,000 T cell genomes. Sequencing used immunoSEQ multiplex PCR; TCRdb keeps in-frame clones, though not all of them. The sample lists 2 million to 2.5 million clones, around 95% occurring once. These data are taken from a study of shared clonotypes between healthy human individuals. The study's findings and limits: Estimated clonotype richness was generally higher in naive than memory subsets. Sequencing depth was a factor that was expected to affect clonotype sharing among donors.

The TCR comes from a man aged 18 to 29 in good health. This chain uses TRBV6-1 with TRBJ1-4; D might be TRBD1 (5 bases). Specimen: naive CD4+ T cells sorted from blood. The sample's subset: CD45RA+ positively selected. CDR3 protein: CASSEQGLTNEKLFF. The CDR3 DNA reads as TGTGCCAGCAGTGAACAGGGCCTTACTAATGAAAAACTGTTTTTT.